A selection of T cell receptor beta chains follows, all from one sample in a study of T cells in Graves' hyperthyroidism and ophthalmopathy. TCRdb passed the multiplex PCR reads through MiXCR, listing each CDR3 protein once. The sample shows some 350,000 distinct CDR3 sequences, about 20% of them seen only once. What was sequenced was blood. These receptors all come from a woman aged 18-30 years with Graves' hyperthyroidism. Each CDR3 is given with its conserved first and last residue. D genes are given only for firm matches. Rows give clone size only sometimes, using once, few, many, or a class for an expanded clone.

many,TRBV7-8,TRBJ2-5,TRBD2,TGTGCCAGCAGCTCGGGACGGGGGGGAGAGACCCAGTACTTC,CASSSGRGGETQYF
many,TRBV12-3/TRBV12-4,TRBJ1-2,TRBD1,TGTGCCAGCAGCCGGACAGGGGAGAAAGGCTACACCTTC,CASSRTGEKGYTF
-,TRBV20-1,TRBJ2-5,-,TGCAGTGCTATGGTCCTCCAAGAGACCCAGTACTTC,CSAMVLQETQYF
-,TRBV7-3,TRBJ2-7,-,TGTGCCAGCAGCACCTGGGGGGACGGCGAGCAGTACTTC,CASSTWGDGEQYF
many,TRBV20-1,TRBJ2-7,TRBD2,TGCAGTGCTAGGCGCGGGGGGGCGTACGAGCAGTACTTC,CSARRGGAYEQYF
few,TRBV6-1,TRBJ2-3,-,TGTGCCAGCAGTGTCAAGATAGAGAACACAGATACGCAGTATTTT,CASSVKIENTDTQYF
many,TRBV6-1,TRBJ1-1,-,TGTGCCAGCAGACTCTACGGTTTGGTGGCTGAAGCTTTCTTT,CASRLYGLVAEAFF
many,TRBV12-3/TRBV12-4,TRBJ2-5,-,TGTGCCAGCAGTTTAGGCATCCGAGAGACCCAGTACTTC,CASSLGIRETQYF
many,TRBV20-1,TRBJ1-1,-,TGCAGTGCTAGAGATACTGGGGGGATCACTGAAGCTTTCTTT,CSARDTGGITEAFF
-,TRBV12-3/TRBV12-4,TRBJ1-5,-,TGTGCCAGCAGCAATGCAGGGGACCAGCCCCAGCATTTT,CASSNAGDQPQHF
-,TRBV12-3/TRBV12-4,TRBJ2-2,TRBD1,TGTGCCAGCAGGGCCGGGACAGGGTCTTCCGGGGAGCTATTTTTT,CASRAGTGSSGELFF
many,TRBV5-1,TRBJ2-4,-,TGCGCCAGCAGATTGGAGGTTAGCTTGGAAAACATTCAGTACTTC,CASRLEVSLENIQYF
-,TRBV12-3/TRBV12-4,TRBJ1-1,-,TGTGCCAGCAGTTTCACAGTGACCCATTTTAGCGGAATGAACACTGAAGCTTTCTTT,CASSFTVTHFSGMNTEAFF
many,TRBV5-1,TRBJ2-5,TRBD2,TGCGCCAGCATTGACCCCGGCGGGGGGGCCGGAGAGACCCAGTACTTC,CASIDPGGGAGETQYF
many,TRBV6-5,TRBJ1-1,-,TGTGCCAGCAGTTACTTCGCGGACACTGAAGCTTTCTTT,CASSYFADTEAFF
-,TRBV18,TRBJ1-1,TRBD1,TGTGCCAGCTCACCGGGACAGGGAAGGGGTGAAGCTTTCTTT,CASSPGQGRGEAFF
many,TRBV20-1,TRBJ1-1,-,TGCATATTAGAGAGACAGACTACTGAAGCTTTCTTT,CILERQTTEAFF
many,TRBV27,TRBJ1-2,-,TGTGCCAGCAGTTCGGGCATGACGTTATATGGCTACACCTTC,CASSSGMTLYGYTF
-,TRBV6-1,TRBJ2-5,TRBD1,TGTGCCAGCAGCCCGGACAGGAGCCTTCTGGGAGAGACCCAGTACTTC,CASSPDRSLLGETQYF
many,TRBV5-1,TRBJ2-7,-,TGCGCCAGCAGTTTCGGGACGGGGGTCTACGAGCAGTACTTC,CASSFGTGVYEQYF
many,TRBV6-1,TRBJ1-2,-,TGTGCCAGCAGTGATTGGGACACAGATTTCTATGGCTACACCTTC,CASSDWDTDFYGYTF
many,TRBV18,TRBJ1-1,TRBD1,TGTGCCAGCTCACCGGACAGGTCTGAAGCTTTCTTT,CASSPDRSEAFF
few,TRBV11-1,TRBJ1-4,-,TGTGCCAGCAGCTTTTCTTGGGGCAGAGAAGGGTACCAAGGCGAAAAACTGTTTTTT,CASSFSWGREGYQGEKLFF
many,TRBV6-5,TRBJ1-1,-,TGTGCCACACACAGGTTCGGCACTGAAGCTTTCTTT,CATHRFGTEAFF